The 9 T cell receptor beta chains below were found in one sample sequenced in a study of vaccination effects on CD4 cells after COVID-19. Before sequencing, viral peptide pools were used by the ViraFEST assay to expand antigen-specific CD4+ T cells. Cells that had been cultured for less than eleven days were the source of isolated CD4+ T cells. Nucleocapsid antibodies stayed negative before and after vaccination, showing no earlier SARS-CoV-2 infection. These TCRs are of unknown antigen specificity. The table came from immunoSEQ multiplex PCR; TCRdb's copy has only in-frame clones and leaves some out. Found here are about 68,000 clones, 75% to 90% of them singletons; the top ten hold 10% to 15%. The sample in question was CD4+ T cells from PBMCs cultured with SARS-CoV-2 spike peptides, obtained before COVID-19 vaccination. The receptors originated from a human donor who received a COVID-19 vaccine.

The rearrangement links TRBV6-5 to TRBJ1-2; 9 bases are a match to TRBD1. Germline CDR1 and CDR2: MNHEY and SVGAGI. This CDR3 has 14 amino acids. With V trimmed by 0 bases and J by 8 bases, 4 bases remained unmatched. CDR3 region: CASSYSGQGYGYTF. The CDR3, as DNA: TGTGCCAGCAGTTACTCGGGACAGGGTTACGGCTACACCTTC.

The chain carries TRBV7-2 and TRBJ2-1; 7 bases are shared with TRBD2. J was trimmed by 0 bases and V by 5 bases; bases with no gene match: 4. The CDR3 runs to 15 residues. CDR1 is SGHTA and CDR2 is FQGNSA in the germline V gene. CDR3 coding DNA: TGTGCCAGCAGCCCAACTAGCGTCTCCTACAATGAGCAGTTCTTC. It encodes CASSPTSVSYNEQFF.

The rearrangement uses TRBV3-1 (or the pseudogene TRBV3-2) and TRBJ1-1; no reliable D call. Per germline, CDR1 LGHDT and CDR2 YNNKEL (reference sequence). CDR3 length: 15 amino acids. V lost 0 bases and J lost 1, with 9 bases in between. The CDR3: CASSQEARWNTEAFF. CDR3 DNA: TGTGCCAGCAGCCAAGAGGCCAGATGGAACACTGAAGCTTTCTTT.

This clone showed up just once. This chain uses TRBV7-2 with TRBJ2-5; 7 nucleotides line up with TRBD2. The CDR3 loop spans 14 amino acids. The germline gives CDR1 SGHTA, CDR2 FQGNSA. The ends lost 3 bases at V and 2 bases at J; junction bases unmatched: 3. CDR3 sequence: CASSFGLDQETQYF. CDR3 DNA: TGTGCCAGCAGCTTTGGACTAGATCAAGAGACCCAGTACTTC.

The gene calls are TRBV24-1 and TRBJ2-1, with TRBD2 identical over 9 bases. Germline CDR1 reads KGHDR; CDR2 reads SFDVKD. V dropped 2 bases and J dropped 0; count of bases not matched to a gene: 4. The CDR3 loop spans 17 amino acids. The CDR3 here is CATSDSSGVSSYNEQFF. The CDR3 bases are TGTGCCACCAGTGATTCTAGCGGGGTAAGCTCCTACAATGAGCAGTTCTTC.

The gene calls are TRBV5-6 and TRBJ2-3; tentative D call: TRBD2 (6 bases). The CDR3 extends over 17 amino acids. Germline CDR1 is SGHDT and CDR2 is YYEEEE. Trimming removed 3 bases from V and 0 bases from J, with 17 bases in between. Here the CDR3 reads CASSSASAGWSTDTQYF. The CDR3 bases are TGTGCCAGCAGCTCCGCCTCGGCGGGGTGGAGCACAGATACGCAGTATTTT.

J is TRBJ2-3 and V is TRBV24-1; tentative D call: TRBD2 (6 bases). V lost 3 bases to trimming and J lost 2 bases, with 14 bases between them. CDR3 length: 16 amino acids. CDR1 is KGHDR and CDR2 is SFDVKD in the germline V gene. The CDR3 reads CATSDHRDSNTDTQYF. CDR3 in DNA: TGTGCCACCAGTGATCACCGGGACTCAAACACAGATACGCAGTATTTT.

In DNA, the CDR3 is TGTGCCAGCAGCCAAGGGCCCAGTGGGACCACAGATACGCAGTATTTT. The encoded protein is CASSQGPSGTTDTQYF. This rearrangement joins TRBV7-6 to TRBJ2-3; D may match TRBD1 or TRBD2 (5 bases each). From germline, CDR1 is SGHVS and CDR2 FNYEAQ. CDR3 length: 16 amino acids. Trimming left V 5 bases short and J 2 bases short, with 17 bases between.

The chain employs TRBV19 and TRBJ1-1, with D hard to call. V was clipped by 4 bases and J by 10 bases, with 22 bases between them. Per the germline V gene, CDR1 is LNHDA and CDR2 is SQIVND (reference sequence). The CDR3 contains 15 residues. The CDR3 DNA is TGTGCCAGTAGTAAGGCAGGAGCCATCCGCTCGTTAGCTTTCTTT. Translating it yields CASSKAGAIRSLAFF.